This TCR beta chain was captured by sequencing in a study of blood T cell repertoires in COVID-19. Study context: From T cells, B-cell-depleted T cells, or PBMCs came the material, which was cDNA or gDNA.

Authors' processing steps: Amplified reference gene primers provided the basis for estimating nucleated cell counts. The data were produced by immunoSEQ multiplex PCR, yet TCRdb's version contains in-frame clones alone and is incomplete. The V and J calls and the clone size are those of that table, but D and trimming were determined from the DNA. The profile shows about 240,000 clones, roughly 80% of them singletons. The sequencing sample was made of peripheral blood. The origin of this receptor is a woman older than 75 with acute or convalescent COVID-19.

The DNA for the CDR3 is TGTGCCAGCAGTTCAGACTTACTGACAGATACGCAGTATTTT. Translating gives CASSSDLLTDTQYF. The genes are TRBV5-4 and TRBJ2-3; D remains unclear. The V gene's germline CDR1 is SGHNT and CDR2 YYREEE (reference sequence). Trimming cost V 5 bases and J 3 bases, with 13 bases left between them. CDR3 length: 14 residues.